Each of the 18 T cell receptor beta chains below was sequenced from the same sample in a study of blood T cell repertoires in COVID-19. The method was immunoSEQ multiplex PCR; TCRdb's version includes in-frame clones alone and lacks a portion of them. The data hold 75,000 to 100,000 clones, with around 87% observed a single time. Input material: peripheral blood. These receptors came from a human donor in a cohort sampled during active COVID-19.

This clone has just one count. The genes are TRBV4-3 and TRBJ2-1, with 7 bases identical to TRBD2. V shed 4 bases and J 4 bases; nucleotides not matched to a gene: 7. Germline CDR1 LGHNA, CDR2 YSLEER. The CDR3 has 15 amino acids. CDR3 DNA sequence: TGCGCCAGCAGCCGCCCGAGGGAGGGGTACAATGAGCAGTTCTTC. As protein: CASSRPREGYNEQFF.

The chain joins TRBV7-9 to TRBJ2-5, with D uncertain. V was pared by 1 base and J by 2 bases, with 11 bases between. The CDR3 covers 15 residues. Germline CDR1 is SEHNR and CDR2 is FQNEAQ (reference sequence). The CDR3 here is CASSLGSRQQETQYF. CDR3 bases: TGTGCCAGCAGCTTAGGGTCCAGGCAACAAGAGACCCAGTACTTC.

The CDR3 loop reads CASSYGSGRSQETQYF. The CDR3 DNA reads TGTGCCAGCAGTTACGGGAGCGGGCGTTCCCAAGAGACCCAGTACTTC. The chain combines TRBV6-5 with TRBJ2-5, with D possibly matching TRBD2 (6 bases). This CDR3 spans 16 amino acids. CDR1 is MNHEY and CDR2 is SVGAGI in the germline V gene. Trimming stripped 2 bases from V and 1 base from J, with 14 bases between.

V is TRBV7-3 and J is TRBJ2-6, with D hard to call. This CDR3 is 14 amino acids long. The ends were cut back, 7 bases at V and 0 bases at J, with 7 bases in the middle. Germline CDR1 SGHTA, CDR2 FQGTGA. CDR3 bases: TGTGCCAGCACTGCGAGCTCTGGGGCCAACGTCCTGACTTTC. The encoded protein is CASTASSGANVLTF.

This clone came up once. The rearrangement joins TRBV29-1 to TRBJ2-1; 12 nucleotides line up with TRBD2. The junction had 17 bases not matched to a gene; V was cut back by 0 bases and J by 8 bases. This CDR3 has 19 amino acids. CDR1 SQVTM and CDR2 ANQGSEA come from the germline V gene. This CDR3 is CSVEDRGKLAGGSVDEQFF. The CDR3 DNA is TGCAGCGTTGAAGATCGTGGAAAACTAGCGGGAGGCTCGGTCGATGAGCAGTTCTTC.

The chain links TRBV10-3 to TRBJ1-1, with D hard to call. Trimming shortened V by 4 bases and J by 4 bases, and 10 bases separated the two germline ends. CDR1 is ENHRY and CDR2 is SYGVKD in the germline V gene. CDR3 length: 13 amino acids. The CDR3: CAISVQAPTEAFF. CDR3 DNA: TGTGCCATCAGTGTTCAGGCGCCCACTGAAGCTTTCTTT.

The CDR3 bases are TGTGCCAGCGGGACAGGGGAATTAGGAGAGACCCAGTACTTC. Its translation is CASGTGELGETQYF. V gene TRBV28 combines with J gene TRBJ2-5; 10 nucleotides agree with TRBD1. Germline lookup yields CDR1 MDHEN and CDR2 SYDVKM. J lost 4 bases, V lost 8 bases, and 7 bases had no gene match. The length of the CDR3 is 14 residues.

The chain recombines TRBV5-1 with TRBJ2-1, with 10 bases that match TRBD1. Germline trimming cut 5 bases from V and 4 bases from J; bases unmatched to any gene: 9. Germline lookup yields CDR1 SGHRS and CDR2 YFSETQ. The CDR3 length is 16 residues. As DNA, the CDR3 is TGCGCCAGCAGTACTACCGGGACAGGGGTTTACAATGAGCAGTTCTTC. Translation gives CASSTTGTGVYNEQFF.

The chain has TRBV6-1 and TRBJ1-5; a possible D gene is TRBD1 (6 bases). The CDR3 is 16 residues long. The V and J ends lost 4 bases and 0 bases respectively, with 13 bases between them. Per germline, CDR1 MNHNS and CDR2 SASEGT. The CDR3 loop is CASSARTGYSNQPQHF. The CDR3 region has the DNA TGTGCCAGCAGTGCCCGTACAGGGTATAGCAATCAGCCCCAGCATTTT.

This CDR3 reads CATLEQVAYGYTF. CDR3 coding DNA: TGTGCCACCCTAGAACAGGTGGCCTATGGCTACACCTTC. The chain links TRBV28 to TRBJ1-2; tentative D call: TRBD1 (5 bases). Germline V gene lookup returns CDR1 MDHEN and CDR2 SYDVKM. The germline V and J ends were trimmed by 10 bases and 4 bases, with 16 bases remaining between them. This CDR3 spans 13 amino acids.

The chain uses TRBV29-1 and TRBJ2-3; TRBD2 matches at 10 bases. Looked up from germline, CDR1 is SQVTM and CDR2 is ANQGSEA. Trimming cost V 8 bases and J 3 bases; bases outside gene matches: 8. The CDR3 is made up of 14 amino acids. The CDR3 bases are TGCAGCTCTTACCCGGGACTAGCGACAGATACGCAGTATTTT. It is translated as CSSYPGLATDTQYF.

The chain recombines TRBV19 with TRBJ1-5, with 8 bases that match TRBD1. With 9 bases clipped from V and 9 bases from J, the junction kept 16 bases outside the gene matches. The length of the CDR3 is 15 residues. Germline loops: CDR1 LNHDA, CDR2 SQIVND (reference sequence). Here the CDR3 reads CASRQGTSIFGPQHF. CDR3 DNA: TGTGCCAGCAGACAGGGGACGAGTATTTTTGGGCCCCAGCATTTT.

This CDR3 is CASSQGQEVSPLHF. The CDR3, as DNA: TGTGCCAGCAGCCAAGGGCAGGAGGTTTCACCCCTCCACTTT. The genes are TRBV6-2 or TRBV6-3 and TRBJ1-6; D uncertain. With 6 bases removed from V and 9 bases from J, the gap between germline ends came to 15 bases. Germline V gene data show CDR1 as MNHEY and CDR2 as SVGEGT. This CDR3 has 14 residues.

This sequence joins TRBV18 and TRBJ2-7; the match to TRBD1 covers 12 bases. The V gene's germline CDR1 is KGHSH and CDR2 LQKENI. This CDR3 spans 15 amino acids. Trimming removed 6 bases from V and 6 bases from J; junction bases left unmatched: 9. The chain's CDR3 is CASSPGGTGGGEQYF. Written as DNA, the CDR3 is TGTGCCAGCTCTCCAGGCGGGACAGGGGGCGGCGAGCAGTACTTC.

The chain carries TRBV28 and TRBJ2-5; possible D gene TRBD1, 5 bases. The CDR3 length is 15 residues. Trimming pared 3 bases from V and 1 base from J, leaving 12 bases between. In germline, CDR1 is MDHEN, CDR2 SYDVKM. This chain's CDR3 is CASSFPGWGQETQYF. As DNA, the CDR3 is TGTGCCAGCAGTTTCCCAGGGTGGGGCCAAGAGACCCAGTACTTC. Drawing the rest from reference TRBV28 and TRBJ2-5, the complete variable domain is DVKVTQSSRYLVKRTGEKVFLECVQDMDHENMFWYRQDPGLGLRLIYFSYDVKMKEKGDIPEGYSVSREKKERFSLILESASTNQTSMYLCASSFPGWGQETQYFGPGTRLLVL.

This sequence joins TRBV6-6 and TRBJ1-1; 9 bases fit TRBD1. V lost 6 bases to trimming and J lost 4 bases; unmatched junction nucleotides: 9. Germline CDR1 is MNHNY and CDR2 is SVGAGI (reference sequence). This CDR3 is 15 amino acids long. This CDR3 reads CASRMTGGEGTEAFF. For the CDR3, the DNA is TGTGCCAGCAGGATGACAGGGGGGGAGGGCACTGAAGCTTTCTTT.

The genes are TRBV28 and TRBJ1-5; D not certain. Trimming removed 5 bases at V and 1 base at J, with 12 bases between. The CDR3 has 15 amino acids. Per the germline V gene, CDR1 is MDHEN and CDR2 is SYDVKM. The DNA for the CDR3 is TGTGCCAGCAGTCGAAAAGGGAGAAGCAATCAGCCCCAGCATTTT. Translating it yields CASSRKGRSNQPQHF.

V is TRBV7-6 and J is TRBJ2-2, with 8 nucleotides matching TRBD2. The CDR3 loop spans 16 amino acids. J gave up 4 bases and V 5 bases, and 9 bases lay outside the gene matches. In germline, CDR1 is SGHVS, CDR2 FNYEAQ. CDR3 sequence (DNA): TGTGCCAGCAGCCCCCTCGGGGGGGTGGTCACCGGGGAGCTGTTTTTT. It specifies CASSPLGGVVTGELFF.